This T cell receptor beta chain was retrieved from a study of beta chain features in type 1 diabetes. The CDR3 is 13 amino acids. V was clipped by 3 bases and J by 10 bases, with 10 bases between them. In germline, CDR1 is SEHNR, CDR2 FQNEAQ (reference sequence). CD4+ naive, central memory, regulatory and stem cell-like memory cells were sorted via CD45RO/CCR7/CD25/CD127/CD95/CD27. Sequencing targeted expressed TCRB transcripts, as all isolated RNA had been reverse transcribed. Measured with immunoSEQ multiplex PCR; TCRdb has only the in-frame clones, and not every one. This sample has 110,000 to 150,000 clones, with 9.2% found just once.

The sequence was collected from a man aged 18 to 29 in good health. The sample comprised central memory CD4+ T cells from blood. This chain connects TRBV7-9 to TRBJ1-6, with a possible D match to TRBD1 (5 bases). CDR3 amino acids: CASSLQGDSPLHF. The CDR3 DNA follows: TGTGCCAGCAGCTTGCAGGGTGACTCACCCCTCCACTTT.